The 6 T cell receptor beta chains listed next were all sequenced from one sample in a study of blood T cell repertoires in COVID-19. Produced via immunoSEQ multiplex PCR; TCRdb's table is partial and in-frame only. The sample holds 210,000 or so clones, around nine tenths seen once. The specimen was peripheral blood. These receptors were obtained from a woman aged 55-69 years with acute or convalescent COVID-19.

V gene TRBV7-2 combines with J gene TRBJ1-5, with D uncertain. V was shortened by 1 base and J by 0 bases, with 7 bases between the two germline ends. Per germline, CDR1 SGHTA and CDR2 FQGNSA. This CDR3 contains 15 residues. In DNA form, the CDR3 reads TGTGCCAGCAGCTTAGTAGGAGATAGCAATCAGCCCCAGCATTTT. This sequence encodes CASSLVGDSNQPQHF.

The rearrangement joins TRBV3-1 (or the pseudogene TRBV3-2) to TRBJ2-1; 10 positions match TRBD2. This CDR3 is 17 amino acids long. Looked up from germline, CDR1 is LGHDT and CDR2 is YNNKEL (reference sequence). V shed 1 base, J shed 6 bases, and the junction held 9 bases outside the gene matches. For the CDR3, the DNA is TGTGCCAGCAGCCAAGTGTTCCTAGCGGGGGAAACCAATGAGCAGTTCTTC. Translation: CASSQVFLAGETNEQFF.

This clone was counted between two and nine times. This chain links TRBV7-2 with TRBJ1-5; tentative D call: TRBD1 (6 bases). The CDR3 totals 17 residues. V lost 4 bases and J 4 bases, leaving 20 bases between the germline ends. Germline V gives CDR1 SGHTA, CDR2 FQGNSA. CDR3 DNA sequence: TGTGCCAGCAGCTCCCCGCGACAGGATGCCCTTAATCAGCCCCAGCATTTT. Residues: CASSSPRQDALNQPQHF.

The chain carries TRBV6-5 and TRBJ1-6; D ambiguous. V dropped 2 bases and J dropped 7 bases, with 9 bases sitting between them. The V gene's germline CDR1 is MNHEY and CDR2 SVGAGI. The CDR3 is 14 residues long. In nucleotides, the CDR3 is TGTGCCAGCAGTTACGAACAGTTCAATTCACCCCTCCACTTT. It codes for CASSYEQFNSPLHF.

The gene calls are TRBV7-9 and TRBJ2-6; D might be TRBD1 (5 bases). CDR1 is SEHNR and CDR2 is FQNEAQ in the germline V gene (reference sequence). CDR3 length: 15 residues. Deletions cut 4 bases from V and 3 bases from J, with 10 bases between. In DNA form, the CDR3 reads TGTGCCAGCAGCTCCAGGGCACGTGGGGCCAACGTCCTGACTTTC. Amino acid sequence: CASSSRARGANVLTF. Filled out from reference TRBV7-9 and TRBJ2-6, the complete variable domain reads DTGVSQNPRHKITKRGQNVTFRCDPISEHNRLYWYRQTLGQGPEFLTYFQNEAQLEKSRLLSDRFSAERPKGSFSTLEIQRTEQGDSAMYLCASSSRARGANVLTFGAGSRLTVL.

Comment on this clone: The junction departs from the called germline gene at one end, perhaps through a read error. The chain combines TRBV7-7 with TRBJ2-1, with 13 bases identical to TRBD2. CDR3 length: 17 amino acids. The germline gives CDR1 SSHAT, CDR2 FNYEAQ (reference sequence). The CDR3 DNA reads as TGTGCTAGCAGCTTAGACACTAGCGGGGGGGCAGGCAATGAGCAGTTCTTC. Its translation: CASSLDTSGGAGNEQFF.